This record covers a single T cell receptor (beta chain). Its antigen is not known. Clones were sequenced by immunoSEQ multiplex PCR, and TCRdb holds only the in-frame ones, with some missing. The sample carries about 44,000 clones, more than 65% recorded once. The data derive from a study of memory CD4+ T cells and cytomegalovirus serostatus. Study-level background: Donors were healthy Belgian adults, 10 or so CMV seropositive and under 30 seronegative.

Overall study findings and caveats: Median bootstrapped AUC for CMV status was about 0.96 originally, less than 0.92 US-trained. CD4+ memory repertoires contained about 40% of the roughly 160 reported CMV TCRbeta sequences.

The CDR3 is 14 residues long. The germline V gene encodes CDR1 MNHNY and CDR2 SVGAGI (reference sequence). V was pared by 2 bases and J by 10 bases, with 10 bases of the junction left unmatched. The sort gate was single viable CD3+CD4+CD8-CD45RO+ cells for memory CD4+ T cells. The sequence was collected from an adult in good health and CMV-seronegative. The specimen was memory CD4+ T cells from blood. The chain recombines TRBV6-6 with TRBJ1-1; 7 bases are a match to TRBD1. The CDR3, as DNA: TGTGCCAGCAGTTACGGCCAGGGGGTAGGTGGAGCTTTCTTT. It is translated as CASSYGQGVGGAFF.